This T cell receptor beta chain came from a study of blood T cells in healthy people across ages. The germline gives CDR1 MNHEY, CDR2 SVGEGT. CDR3 length: 16 amino acids. The V segment lost 2 bases and the J segment 7 bases; nucleotides outside the gene matches: 10. This clonotype was picked up a small number of times. Then a second PCR, running about 7 to 11 cycles, was carried out with a sample-barcoded 5' primer and a J-beta primer mix. TCRdb reanalysed the 5' RACE reads using MiXCR and keeps one entry per CDR3 protein. The sample shows around 710,000 distinct CDR3 sequences, 35% to 45% of them seen only once.

Sequenced material: blood. This receptor was identified in a woman aged 60-75 years in good health. V and J are TRBV6-2 or TRBV6-3 and TRBJ2-1; 8 nucleotides align to TRBD1. The CDR3 DNA follows: TGTGCCAGCAGTTACCCGGGTGGACAGGGAAAGAATGAGCAGTTCTTC. It codes for CASSYPGGQGKNEQFF.